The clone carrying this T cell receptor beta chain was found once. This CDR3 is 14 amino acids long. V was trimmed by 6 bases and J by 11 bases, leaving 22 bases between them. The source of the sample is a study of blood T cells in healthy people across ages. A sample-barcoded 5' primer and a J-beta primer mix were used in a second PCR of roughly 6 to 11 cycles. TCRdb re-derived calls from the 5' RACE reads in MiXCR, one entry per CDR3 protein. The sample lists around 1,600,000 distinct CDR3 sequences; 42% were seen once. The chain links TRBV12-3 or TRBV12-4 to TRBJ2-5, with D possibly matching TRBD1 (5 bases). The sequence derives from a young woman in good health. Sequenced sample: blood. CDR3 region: CASRGAGRNNEQYF. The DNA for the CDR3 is TGTGCCAGCAGAGGAGCAGGGCGTAACAATGAGCAGTACTTC.